The T cell receptor beta chain described here comes from a study of blood T cell repertoires in COVID-19. Whole-study context: Spain, Italy and the United States supplied samples that represented acute and convalescent COVID-19. PBMCs, B-cell-depleted T cells, or T cells were the source of the cDNA or gDNA that made up the material.

Notes on this clone: This specimen includes other DNA sequences encoding the same CDR3.

Assignments of participants to cohorts depended upon their own reported clinical history. Method: immunoSEQ multiplex PCR; TCRdb's copy keeps in-frame clones and lacks some. The table includes 210,000 or so clones, 75% to 85% detected once. Germline V gene sequence: CDR1 LGHDT, CDR2 YNNKEL (reference sequence). The CDR3 spans 16 residues. The junction had 6 bases not matched to a gene; V was cut back by 4 bases and J by 3 bases. This receptor was taken from a man aged 30-40 years with acute COVID-19. The V and J genes are TRBV3-1 (or the pseudogene TRBV3-2) and TRBJ2-1, with 10 bases identical to TRBD2. Sequencing used PBMCs or T cells enriched from blood (not recorded which). CDR3 amino acids: CASSPLAGADYNEQFF. The CDR3 DNA is TGTGCCAGCAGCCCTCTAGCGGGGGCAGACTACAATGAGCAGTTCTTC.